A selection of T cell receptor beta chains follows, all from one sample in a study of cytomegalovirus exposure and HLA in healthy donors. The assay was immunoSEQ multiplex PCR, and TCRdb's table has in-frame clones only and misses some. The sample carries about 210,000 clones, around four fifths recorded once. The sample consisted of PBMCs. These receptor sequences come from a man aged 40-50 years in good health and CMV-seropositive. Each CDR3 is given with its conserved first and last residue. A D gene is named only where the DNA matches it firmly. Some rows have no size entry. The others give once, few or many, or a class for an expanded clone.

j_call v_call clone_size d_call cdr3_aa cdr3_nt
TRBJ1-2 TRBV29-1 . TRBD1 CSVAGQGAWRGYTF TGCAGCGTTGCCGGTCAGGGGGCGTGGAGGGGCTACACCTTC
TRBJ2-4 TRBV7-6 once TRBD2 CASTRTGGGKNIQYF TGTGCCAGCACCAGAACGGGGGGAGGCAAAAACATTCAGTACTTC
TRBJ1-5 TRBV6-5 . . CASSLLRGNQPQHF TGTGCCAGCAGTTTACTAAGGGGAAATCAGCCCCAGCATTTT
TRBJ1-5 TRBV27 . . CASSLTGEPQHF TGTGCCAGCAGTCTCACAGGAGAGCCCCAGCATTTT
TRBJ2-7 TRBV15 . . CAASRDTAYEQYF TGTGCCGCCAGCAGAGATACAGCCTACGAGCAGTACTTC
TRBJ2-4 TRBV7-9 once . CASSLGGVGAKNSQYF TGTGCCAGCAGCTTAGGCGGGGTCGGGGCCAAAAACAGTCAGTACTTC
TRBJ1-5 TRBV2 . . CASMGRNQPQHF TGTGCCAGCATGGGCCGAAATCAGCCCCAGCATTTT
TRBJ1-1 TRBV7-9 . . CASSFQGEAFF TGTGCCAGCAGCTTCCAGGGTGAAGCTTTCTTT
TRBJ1-2 TRBV5-4 . TRBD1 CASSLETGNYGYTF TGTGCCAGCAGCTTGGAGACAGGGAACTATGGCTACACCTTC
TRBJ2-1 TRBV28 once . CASSFPGANEQFF TGTGCCAGCAGTTTCCCAGGGGCTAATGAGCAGTTCTTC
TRBJ1-3 TRBV28 . . CASSLQHSGNTIYF TGTGCCAGCAGTTTACAACATTCTGGAAACACCATATATTTT
TRBJ1-5 TRBV28 few . CASRLPGHSNQPQHF TGTGCCAGCAGGCTACCAGGCCATAGCAATCAGCCCCAGCATTTT
TRBJ2-7 TRBV27 . TRBD2 CASSFLSGRAREQYF TGTGCCAGCAGTTTCCTCAGCGGGAGAGCTAGGGAGCAGTACTTC
TRBJ2-7 TRBV4-2 . . CASSQELRSDTYEQYF TGTGCCAGCAGCCAAGAATTGAGGAGCGATACCTACGAGCAGTACTTC
TRBJ1-4 TRBV27 once TRBD1 CASSLSYRGREKLFF TGTGCCAGCAGTTTATCGTACAGGGGAAGGGAAAAACTGTTTTTT
TRBJ1-5 TRBV7-6 few TRBD1 CASSPKGQGGDQPQHF TGTGCCAGCAGCCCTAAGGGACAGGGTGGGGATCAGCCCCAGCATTTT
TRBJ2-7 TRBV6-5 few . CASRSAASYEQYF TGTGCCAGCAGGTCAGCGGCCTCCTACGAGCAGTACTTC
TRBJ1-1 TRBV28 . . CASSSTRWNTEAFF TGTGCCAGCAGTTCTACCCGGTGGAACACTGAAGCTTTCTTT
TRBJ1-1 TRBV7-9 . . CASSLTGMNTEAFF TGTGCCAGCAGCTTAACGGGAATGAACACTGAAGCTTTCTTT
TRBJ1-1 TRBV14 . . CASSPLGGAEDTEAFF TGTGCCAGCAGCCCCCTGGGAGGGGCGGAAGACACTGAAGCTTTCTTT
TRBJ1-3 TRBV11-2 . TRBD1 CASSQGTVSGNTIYF TGTGCCAGCAGCCAGGGGACAGTCTCTGGAAACACCATATATTTT
TRBJ2-7 TRBV30 . TRBD1 CAGSGQGAYEQYF TGTGCCGGATCAGGACAGGGGGCGTACGAGCAGTACTTC
TRBJ2-2 TRBV5-5 . . CASSPLGGPGERMGELFF TGTGCCAGCAGCCCCCTGGGGGGGCCCGGGGAGCGTATGGGGGAGCTGTTTTTT
TRBJ2-2 TRBV7-2 . TRBD2 CASSLNWLAGAVGELFF TGTGCCAGCAGCTTAAATTGGCTAGCGGGAGCTGTCGGGGAGCTGTTTTTT
TRBJ2-5 TRBV30 . . CAWSAAGGSQETQYF TGTGCCTGGAGTGCCGCAGGGGGGAGCCAAGAGACCCAGTACTTC
TRBJ2-5 TRBV11-3 once TRBD2 CASSGGTSGDQETQYF TGTGCCAGCAGCGGCGGGACTAGCGGGGACCAAGAGACCCAGTACTTC
TRBJ2-1 TRBV4-1 . TRBD2 CASSRRLADYNEQFF TGCGCCAGCAGCCGCCGACTAGCGGATTACAATGAGCAGTTCTTC
TRBJ2-3 TRBV13 . TRBD2 CASSEGSGKVDTQYF TGTGCCAGCAGCGAAGGCAGCGGGAAGGTAGATACGCAGTATTTT
TRBJ2-7 TRBV7-6 . TRBD2 CASSLEASGATYEQYF TGTGCCAGCAGCTTAGAGGCTAGCGGGGCAACCTACGAGCAGTACTTC
TRBJ2-2 TRBV30 . . CAWSATSSGELFF TGTGCCTGGAGTGCGACTAGTTCCGGGGAGCTGTTTTTT
TRBJ1-6 TRBV28 few TRBD1 CASSFTGQGEHF TGTGCCAGCAGTTTCACAGGACAGGGAGAACACTTT
TRBJ2-7 TRBV7-9 . TRBD2 CSSSRLAGGIYEQYF TGTTCCAGCAGCCGACTAGCGGGAGGGATCTACGAGCAGTACTTC
TRBJ2-7 TRBV11-2 once TRBD2 CASSLGGTHYEQYF TGTGCCAGCAGCTTGGGGGGGACCCACTACGAGCAGTACTTC
TRBJ2-7 TRBV6-1 . . CASSSLYEQYF TGTGCCAGCAGTTCCCTCTACGAGCAGTACTTC
TRBJ1-2 TRBV7-9 . TRBD1 CASSPHHTGTGPF TGTGCCAGCAGCCCTCACCACACCGGGACAGGGCCCTTC
TRBJ2-7 TRBV2 . . CASSPTISYEQYF TGTGCCAGCAGCCCGACTATCTCCTACGAGCAGTACTTC
TRBJ1-5 TRBV6-1 . . CASIDSYSNQPQHF TGTGCCAGCATCGACAGTTATAGCAATCAGCCCCAGCATTTT
TRBJ2-2 TRBV9 . . CASSVVVANTGELFF TGTGCCAGCAGCGTAGTGGTAGCGAACACCGGGGAGCTGTTTTTT
TRBJ2-2 TRBV2 . . CASSASGGTNTGELFF TGTGCCAGCAGTGCCTCCGGAGGGACGAACACCGGGGAGCTGTTTTTT
TRBJ2-3 TRBV6-4 . . CASSDGIQGTDTQYF TGTGCCAGCAGTGACGGTATACAGGGCACAGATACGCAGTATTTT
TRBJ2-1 TRBV7-9 . TRBD2 CASSRPGLAVNEQFF TGTGCCAGCAGCCGGCCGGGACTAGCCGTCAATGAGCAGTTCTTC
TRBJ2-7 TRBV19 . . CASSARVSYEQYF TGTGCCAGTAGTGCCCGGGTCTCCTACGAGCAGTACTTC
TRBJ2-1 TRBV18 . TRBD2 CASSPSLPGLAGGGEQFF TGTGCCAGCTCACCCTCGCTGCCCGGACTAGCGGGAGGGGGTGAGCAGTTCTTC
TRBJ2-3 TRBV18 . . CASSPRGAFTPTDTQYF TGTGCCAGCTCACCTCGGGGGGCGTTTACCCCCACAGATACGCAGTATTTT
TRBJ2-7 TRBV18 . . CASSSGVAYEQYF TGTGCCAGCTCTTCGGGTGTCGCCTACGAGCAGTACTTC